The 2 T cell receptor beta chains below come from one sample, sequenced in a study of patients and donors after allogeneic stem cell transplantation. Via MiXCR, TCRdb re-called the RT-PCR reads, giving one row per CDR3 protein. The sample holds 190,000 or so distinct CDR3 sequences, 38% seen once. Sample: blood, either unsorted or a sorted T cell fraction (not recorded which). The receptor set was obtained from a human donor who was either an allogeneic HSCT recipient or a stem cell or donor lymphocyte infusion donor (not recorded which). It is not recorded whose cells these are; they may come from a transplant donor.

The chain employs TRBV4-1 and TRBJ1-6; no clear D. V dropped 4 bases and J dropped 8 bases, with 12 bases sitting between them. Germline V gene data show CDR1 as MGHRA and CDR2 as YSYEKL. The CDR3 has 14 residues. The CDR3 DNA reads TGCGCCAGCAGCCCCCTAGGGAGGGATTCACCCCTCCACTTT. It is translated as CASSPLGRDSPLHF.

This chain links TRBV4-3 with TRBJ1-2; no clear D. This CDR3 is 15 amino acids long. Trimming removed 0 bases from V and 4 bases from J, with 12 bases in between. The germline CDR1 and CDR2 sequences are LGHNA and YSLEER. The CDR3 DNA reads TGCGCCAGCAGCCAAGATCCCCGTAGGCCCTATGGCTACACCTTC. This translates into CASSQDPRRPYGYTF.